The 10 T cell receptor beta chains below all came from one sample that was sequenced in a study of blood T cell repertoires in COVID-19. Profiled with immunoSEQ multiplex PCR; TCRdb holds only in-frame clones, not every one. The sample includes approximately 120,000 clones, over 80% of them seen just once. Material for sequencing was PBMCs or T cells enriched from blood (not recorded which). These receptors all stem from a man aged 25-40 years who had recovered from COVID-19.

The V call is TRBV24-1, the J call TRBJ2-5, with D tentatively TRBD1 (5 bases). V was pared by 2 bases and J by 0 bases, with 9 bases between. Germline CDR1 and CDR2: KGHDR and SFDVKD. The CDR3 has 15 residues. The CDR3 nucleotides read TGTGCCACCAGTGATTCCCAGGGTCACCAAGAGACCCAGTACTTC. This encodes CATSDSQGHQETQYF.

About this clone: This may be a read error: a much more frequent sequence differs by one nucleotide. The CDR3 loop is CASSFGTDTQYF. For the CDR3, the DNA is TGTGCCAGCAGTTTCGGTACAGATACGCAGTATTTT. The chain joins TRBV12-3 or TRBV12-4 to TRBJ2-3; D call uncertain. The CDR3 is 12 amino acids. Trimming cost V 3 bases and J 3 bases, with 4 bases left between them.

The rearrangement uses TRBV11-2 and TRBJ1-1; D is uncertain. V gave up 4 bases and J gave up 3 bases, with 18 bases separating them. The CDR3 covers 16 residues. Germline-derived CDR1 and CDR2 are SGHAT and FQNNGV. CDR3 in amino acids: CASSSKEGKLYTEAFF. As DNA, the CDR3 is TGTGCCAGCAGCTCCAAGGAGGGTAAATTGTACACTGAAGCTTTCTTT.

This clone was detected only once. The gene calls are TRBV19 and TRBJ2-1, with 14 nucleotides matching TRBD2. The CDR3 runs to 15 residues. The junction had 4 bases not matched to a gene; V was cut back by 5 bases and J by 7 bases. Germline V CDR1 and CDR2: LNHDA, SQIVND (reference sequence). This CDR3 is CASSAGTSGGNEQFF. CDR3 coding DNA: TGTGCCAGTAGTGCAGGGACTAGCGGGGGAAATGAGCAGTTCTTC.

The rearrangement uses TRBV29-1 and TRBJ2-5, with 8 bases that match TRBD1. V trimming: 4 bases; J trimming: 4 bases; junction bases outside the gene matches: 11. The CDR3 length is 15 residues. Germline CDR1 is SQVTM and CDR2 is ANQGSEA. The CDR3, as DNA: TGCAGCGTTGTGACAGGGGCTACGAATGGAGAGACCCAGTACTTC. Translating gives CSVVTGATNGETQYF. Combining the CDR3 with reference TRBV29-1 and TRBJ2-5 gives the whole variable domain SAVISQKPSRDICQRGTSLTIQCQVDSQVTMMFWYRQQPGQSLTLIATANQGSEATYESGFVIDKFPISRPNLTFSTLTVSNMSPEDSSIYLCSVVTGATNGETQYFGPGTRLLVL.

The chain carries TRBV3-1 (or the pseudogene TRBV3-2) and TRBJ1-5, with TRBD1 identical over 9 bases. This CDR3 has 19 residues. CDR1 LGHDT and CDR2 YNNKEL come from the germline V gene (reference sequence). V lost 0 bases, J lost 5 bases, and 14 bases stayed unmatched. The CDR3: CASSQDLWDREIFHQPQHF. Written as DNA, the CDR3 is TGTGCCAGCAGCCAAGATCTATGGGACAGGGAGATATTTCATCAGCCCCAGCATTTT.

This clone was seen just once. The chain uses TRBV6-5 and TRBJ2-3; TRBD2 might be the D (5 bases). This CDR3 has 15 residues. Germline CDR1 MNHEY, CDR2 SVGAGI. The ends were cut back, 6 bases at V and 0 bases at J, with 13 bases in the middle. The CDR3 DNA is TGTGCCAGCAGCAACCCGGGGTCTAGCACAGATACGCAGTATTTT. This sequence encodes CASSNPGSSTDTQYF.

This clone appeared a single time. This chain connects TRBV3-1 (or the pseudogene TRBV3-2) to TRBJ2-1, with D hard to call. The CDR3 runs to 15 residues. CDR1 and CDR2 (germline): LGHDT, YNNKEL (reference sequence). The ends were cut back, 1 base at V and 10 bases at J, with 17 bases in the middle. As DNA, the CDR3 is TGTGCCAGCAGCCAAGGGCGACTCCACCATGGGGAGCAGTTCTTC. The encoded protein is CASSQGRLHHGEQFF.

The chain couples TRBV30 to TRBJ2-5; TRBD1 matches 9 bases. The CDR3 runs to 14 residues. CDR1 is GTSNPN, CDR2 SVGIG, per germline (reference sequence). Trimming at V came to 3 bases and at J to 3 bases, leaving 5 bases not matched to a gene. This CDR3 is CAWSLGQGKETQYF. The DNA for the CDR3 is TGTGCCTGGAGCTTAGGACAGGGGAAAGAGACCCAGTACTTC.

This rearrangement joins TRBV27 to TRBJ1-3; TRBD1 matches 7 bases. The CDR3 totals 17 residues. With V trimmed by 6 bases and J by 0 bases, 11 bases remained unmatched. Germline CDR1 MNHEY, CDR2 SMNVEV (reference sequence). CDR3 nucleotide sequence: TGTGCCAGCAGCCCTAGTAGGGGACAGCGCTCTGGAAACACCATATATTTT. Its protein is CASSPSRGQRSGNTIYF.